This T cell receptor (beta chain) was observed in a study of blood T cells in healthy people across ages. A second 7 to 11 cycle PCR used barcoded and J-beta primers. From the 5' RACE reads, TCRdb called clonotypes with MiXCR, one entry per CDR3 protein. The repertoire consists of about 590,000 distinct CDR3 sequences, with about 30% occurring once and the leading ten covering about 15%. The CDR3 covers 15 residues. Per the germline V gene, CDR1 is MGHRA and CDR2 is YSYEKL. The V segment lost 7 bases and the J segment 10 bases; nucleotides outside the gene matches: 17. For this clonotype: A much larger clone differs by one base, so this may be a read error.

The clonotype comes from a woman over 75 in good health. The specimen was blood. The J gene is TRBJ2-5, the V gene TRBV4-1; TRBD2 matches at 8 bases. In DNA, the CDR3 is TGCGCCAGCAACCCATTACCAGCGGGGGCCAGGGGCCAGTACTTC. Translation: CASNPLPAGARGQYF.